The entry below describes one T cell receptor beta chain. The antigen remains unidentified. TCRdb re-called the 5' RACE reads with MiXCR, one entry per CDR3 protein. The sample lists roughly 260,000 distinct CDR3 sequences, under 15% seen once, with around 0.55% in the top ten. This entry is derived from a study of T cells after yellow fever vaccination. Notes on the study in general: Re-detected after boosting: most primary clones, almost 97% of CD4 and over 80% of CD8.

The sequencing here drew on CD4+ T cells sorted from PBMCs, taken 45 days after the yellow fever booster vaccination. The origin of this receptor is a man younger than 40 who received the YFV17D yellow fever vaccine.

CDR3 sequence reads: CASNSPGQRMSYEQYF. Written as DNA, the CDR3 is TGTGCCAGCAACTCTCCGGGACAACGAATGTCCTACGAGCAGTACTTC. The gene calls are TRBV28 and TRBJ2-7; the D gene is possibly TRBD1 (6 bases). Germline assignment: CDR1 MDHEN and CDR2 SYDVKM. V was cut by 7 bases and J by 1 base, with 20 bases left in between. There are 16 residues in the CDR3. The full variable domain, completed using reference TRBV28 and TRBJ2-7, is DVKVTQSSRYLVKRTGEKVFLECVQDMDHENMFWYRQDPGLGLRLIYFSYDVKMKEKGDIPEGYSVSREKKERFSLILESASTNQTSMYLCASNSPGQRMSYEQYFGPGTRLTVT.